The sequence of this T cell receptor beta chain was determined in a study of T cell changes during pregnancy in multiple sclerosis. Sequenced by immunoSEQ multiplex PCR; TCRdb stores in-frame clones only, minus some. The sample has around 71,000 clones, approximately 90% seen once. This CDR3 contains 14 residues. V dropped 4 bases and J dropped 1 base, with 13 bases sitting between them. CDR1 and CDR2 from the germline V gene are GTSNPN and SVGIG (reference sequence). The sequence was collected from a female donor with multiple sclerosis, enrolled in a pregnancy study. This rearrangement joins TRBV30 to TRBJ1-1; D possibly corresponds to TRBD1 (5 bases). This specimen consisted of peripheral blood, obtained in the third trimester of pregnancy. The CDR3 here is CAWILGHPNTEAFF. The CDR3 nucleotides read TGTGCCTGGATTCTTGGACATCCGAACACTGAAGCTTTCTTT.